This T cell receptor (beta chain) was documented in a study of blood T cell repertoires in COVID-19. The V gene's germline CDR1 is SGHTA and CDR2 FQGNSA. The CDR3 is 14 residues long. Trimming took 5 bases from V and 0 from J, leaving 10 bases between them. This clone appeared once. Clones were sequenced by immunoSEQ multiplex PCR, and TCRdb holds only the in-frame ones, with some missing. The data hold about 100,000 clones, with around 85% observed a single time. The chain has TRBV7-2 and TRBJ1-1; no clear D. Sequenced input: peripheral blood. This receptor was identified in a woman in her 70s with active or convalescent COVID-19. In nucleotides, the CDR3 is TGTGCCAGCAGCCTATATCAGGTGAACACTGAAGCTTTCTTT. The encoded protein is CASSLYQVNTEAFF.